The subject of this entry is one T cell receptor beta chain. The trim removed 5 bases at V and 8 bases at J, leaving 3 bases unmatched. CDR3 length equals 13 residues. The sample belongs to a study of human T cells and chemical hapten exposure. The time point denotes: pre-sensitization, week 0. Treatment indicated: therapeutic diphenylcyclopropenone sensitization with weekly scalp DPC. Researchers sampled blood before each patch test went on. The study enrolled 18 to 70-year-old alopecia patients suitable for DPC. MiXCR, run by TCRdb on the RACE reads, gives a single entry per CDR3 protein. The sample yields fewer than 300,000 distinct CDR3 sequences, approximately 7.5% seen once.

The material was whole blood, obtained in connection with sensitization to the hapten diphenylcyclopropenone (DPC). The chain is built from TRBV12-3 or TRBV12-4 and TRBJ1-2; 12 positions match TRBD1. This clonotype was obtained from a man younger than 35 with alopecia areata. Some clones in this sample may be carry-over from other donors' samples. The CDR3 loop reads CASSRDRGQGYTF. The DNA of the CDR3 is TGTGCCAGCAGTCGGGACAGGGGGCAAGGCTACACCTTC.